The 2 T cell receptor beta chains below were found in one sample sequenced in a study of blood T cell repertoires in COVID-19. The protocol was immunoSEQ multiplex PCR, while the TCRdb copy is restricted to in-frame clones and leaves out a portion. The table includes under 350,000 clones, roughly 85% detected once. Sequences were obtained from PBMCs or T cells enriched from blood (not recorded which). The source of these receptors is a woman aged 40 to 49 with acute COVID-19.

The J gene is TRBJ1-5, the V gene TRBV4-3; D is possibly TRBD1 (6 bases). Trimming shortened V by 0 bases and J by 6 bases, and 15 bases separated the two germline ends. The CDR3 has 16 residues. Germline V gene sequence: CDR1 LGHNA, CDR2 YSLEER. The CDR3 coding sequence is TGCGCCAGCAGCCAAGATCTAAACAGGGTGGGTCAGCCCCAGCATTTT. This translates into CASSQDLNRVGQPQHF.

J is TRBJ2-7 and V is TRBV9; D is ambiguous. CDR3 length: 16 amino acids. V was cut by 0 bases and J by 1 base, with 14 bases left in between. CDR1 is SGDLS, CDR2 YYNGEE, per germline. CDR3 coding DNA: TGTGCCAGCAGCGTAGGAGTGGGTCTAGGATCCTACGAGCAGTACTTC. Translation: CASSVGVGLGSYEQYF. Looking up the rest from reference TRBV9 and TRBJ2-7 gives the full variable domain: DSGVTQTPKHLITATGQRVTLRCSPRSGDLSVYWYQQSLDQGLQFLIQYYNGEERAKGNILERFSAQQFPDLHSELNLSSLELGDSALYFCASSVGVGLGSYEQYFGPGTRLTVT.